The present T cell receptor beta chain was sequenced within a study of T-cell memory formation after mild COVID-19. Study-wide results and limits: Shrinking CD4+ clones resided mostly in CM and EM, and CD8+ ones in EMRA. In pre-infection memory, a portion of responding clones appeared, which suggested that cross-reactive memory joined. Later expanders leaned CD4+, whereas day 15 to 85 contracting clones were balanced CD4/CD8. Nothing showed for sure that second-wave clones peaking on day 37 were SARS-CoV-2 specific.

Of note for this clonotype: The antigen is unknown.

In TCRdb, the 5' RACE reads were re-called with MiXCR into one record per CDR3 protein. The table lists 250,000 to 300,000 distinct CDR3 sequences, around a sixth of them singletons. The CDR3 sequence is 14 residues long. Germline assignment: CDR1 SGHDN and CDR2 FVKESK. Trimming cost V 2 bases and J 2 bases, with 9 bases left between them. This clonotype was sampled from a man aged 18 to 30 who had mild COVID-19 (a few samples of this study predate the infection). Cell type and time point are not known. The V and J genes are TRBV14 and TRBJ1-2; TRBD1 might be the D (5 bases). The sequencing input was PBMCs or a T cell subset sorted from them (not recorded which). CDR3 DNA: TGTGCCAGCAGCCAAAGGGGTTACAACTATGGCTACACCTTC. Protein sequence: CASSQRGYNYGYTF.